The subject of this entry is one T cell receptor (beta chain). What it recognizes is unknown. The table came from immunoSEQ multiplex PCR; TCRdb's copy has only in-frame clones and leaves some out. The table shows around 55,000 clones, with roughly nine tenths occurring only once. This entry comes from a study of graft-versus-host responses after intestinal transplantation. On the study more broadly: Anti-thymocyte globulin induction, then tacrolimus and steroids for approximately 3 years, went to all recipients. Study-wide findings and caveats: Recipient marrow contained GvH clones, some of which appeared first in ileum or blood. Elevated graft-versus-host to host-versus-graft clonal ratios in allografts were recorded for patients with graft-donor T cell macrochimerism.

The CDR3 loop spans 13 amino acids. Trimming took 5 bases from V and 6 from J, leaving 14 bases between them. Germline V CDR1 and CDR2: SGHTA, FQGTGA. The rearrangement joins TRBV7-3 to TRBJ2-7; tentative D call: TRBD2 (6 bases). The sequence was obtained from a human donor who was the organ donor for an intestinal transplant. Sequencing was performed on unstimulated CD4+ T cells sorted from spleen or lymph node cells, taken before transplant. The CDR3 DNA follows: TGTGCCAGCAGCCCACGGGAAGCGGGCGAGCAGTACTTC. Its translation: CASSPREAGEQYF.